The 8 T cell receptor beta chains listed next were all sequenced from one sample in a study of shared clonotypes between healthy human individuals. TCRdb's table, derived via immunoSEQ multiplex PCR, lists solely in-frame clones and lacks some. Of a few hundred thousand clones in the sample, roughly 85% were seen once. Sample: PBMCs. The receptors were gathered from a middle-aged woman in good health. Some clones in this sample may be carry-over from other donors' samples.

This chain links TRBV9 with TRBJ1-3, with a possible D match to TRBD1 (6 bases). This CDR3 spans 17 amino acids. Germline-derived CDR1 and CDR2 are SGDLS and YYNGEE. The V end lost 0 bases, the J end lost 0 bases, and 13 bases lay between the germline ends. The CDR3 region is CASSVGGGANSGNTIYF. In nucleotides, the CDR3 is TGTGCCAGCAGCGTAGGAGGGGGGGCCAACTCTGGAAACACCATATATTTT.

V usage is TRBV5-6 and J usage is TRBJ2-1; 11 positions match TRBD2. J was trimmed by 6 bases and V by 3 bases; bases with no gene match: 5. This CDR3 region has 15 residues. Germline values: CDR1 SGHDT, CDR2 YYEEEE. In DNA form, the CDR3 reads TGTGCCAGCAGCTCGGGACTAGCGGTAACCAATGAGCAGTTCTTC. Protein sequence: CASSSGLAVTNEQFF.

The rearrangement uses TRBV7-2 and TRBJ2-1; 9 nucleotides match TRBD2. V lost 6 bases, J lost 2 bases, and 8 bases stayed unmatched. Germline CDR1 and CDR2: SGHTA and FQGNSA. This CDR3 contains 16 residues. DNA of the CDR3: TGTGCCAGCAGACCCCCAGCGGGAGGACCCTACAATGAGCAGTTCTTC. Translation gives CASRPPAGGPYNEQFF.

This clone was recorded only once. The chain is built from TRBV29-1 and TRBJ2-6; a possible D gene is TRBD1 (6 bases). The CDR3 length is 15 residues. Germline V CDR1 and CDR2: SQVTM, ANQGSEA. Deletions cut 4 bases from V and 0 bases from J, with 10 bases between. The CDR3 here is CSVGRGFSGANVLTF. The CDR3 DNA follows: TGCAGCGTTGGCAGGGGCTTCTCTGGGGCCAACGTCCTGACTTTC.

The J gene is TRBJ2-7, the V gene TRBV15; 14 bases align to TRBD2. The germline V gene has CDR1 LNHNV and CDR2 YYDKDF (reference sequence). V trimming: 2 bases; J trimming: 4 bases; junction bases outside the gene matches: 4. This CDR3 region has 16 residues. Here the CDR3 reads CATSRHGLAGGYEQYF. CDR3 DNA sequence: TGTGCCACCAGCAGACATGGACTAGCGGGAGGTTACGAGCAGTACTTC.

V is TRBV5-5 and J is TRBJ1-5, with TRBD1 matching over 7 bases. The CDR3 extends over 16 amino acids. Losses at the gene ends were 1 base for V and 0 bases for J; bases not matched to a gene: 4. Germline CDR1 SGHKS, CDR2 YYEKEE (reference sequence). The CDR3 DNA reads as TGTGCCAGCAGCTTGTCCCCAGGGGGTAGCAATCAGCCCCAGCATTTT. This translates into CASSLSPGGSNQPQHF.

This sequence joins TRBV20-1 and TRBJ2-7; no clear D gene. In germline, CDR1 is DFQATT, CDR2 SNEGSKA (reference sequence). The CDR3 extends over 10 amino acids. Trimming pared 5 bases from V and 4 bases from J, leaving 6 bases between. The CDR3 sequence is CSAAGYEQYF. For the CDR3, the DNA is TGCAGTGCTGCCGGATACGAGCAGTACTTC.

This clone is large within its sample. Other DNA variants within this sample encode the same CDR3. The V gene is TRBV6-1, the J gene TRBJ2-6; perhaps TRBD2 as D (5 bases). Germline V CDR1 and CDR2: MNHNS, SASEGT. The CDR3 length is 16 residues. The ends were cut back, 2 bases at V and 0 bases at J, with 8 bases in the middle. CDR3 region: CASSELDFSGANVLTF. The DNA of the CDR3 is TGTGCCAGCAGTGAATTGGACTTCTCTGGGGCCAACGTCCTGACTTTC.